The 3 T cell receptor beta chains below were found in one sample sequenced in a study of shared clonotypes between healthy human individuals. The assay was immunoSEQ multiplex PCR, and TCRdb's table has in-frame clones only and misses some. The sample includes around 2,000,000 clones, roughly 95% seen only once; the top ten take 0.1% to 0.15%. The specimen sequenced was naive CD4+ T cells sorted from blood. Subset denoted: CD45RA+ positively selected. The receptors derive from a man aged 18 to 30 in good health.

V usage is TRBV6-5 and J usage is TRBJ2-3, with D uncertain. V was clipped by 6 bases and J by 2 bases, with 9 bases between them. The CDR3 has 13 amino acids. Germline CDR1 MNHEY, CDR2 SVGAGI. CDR3: CASRGFITDTQYF. In nucleotides, the CDR3 is TGTGCCAGCAGGGGGTTTATCACAGATACGCAGTATTTT.

This chain links TRBV11-2 with TRBJ2-7, with D uncertain. The CDR3 spans 14 residues. Trimming stripped 0 bases from V and 5 bases from J, with 11 bases between. Per the germline V gene, CDR1 is SGHAT and CDR2 is FQNNGV. CDR3 in DNA: TGTGCCAGCAGCTTAGAAAACCCCAAGGACGAGCAGTACTTC. It is translated as CASSLENPKDEQYF.

The rearrangement uses TRBV7-9 and TRBJ2-7; D is unclear. V lost 2 bases to trimming and J lost 6 bases, with 14 bases between them. CDR1 and CDR2 from the germline V gene are SEHNR and FQNEAQ (reference sequence). The CDR3 consists of 14 residues. For the CDR3, the DNA is TGTGCCAGCAGCTTATCGCCAATTCGCCTCGAGCAGTACTTC. Translation: CASSLSPIRLEQYF.